This T cell receptor beta chain came from a study of CD8 T cell repertoires and HIV-1 epitope variants. Overall study: Separate wells received one of Twenty-five Gag or Nef variant peptides. Equal numbers of autologous T cell-negative cells presented antigen to enriched T cells.

About this clone itself: Its antigen is currently unknown.

Study-level points and caveats: Roughly nine antigen-specific TCR beta clonotypes were found; about six seemed cross-reactive to variants.

Trimming pared 0 bases from V and 7 bases from J, leaving 14 bases between. CDR1 SGHDT and CDR2 YYEEEE come from the germline V gene. The CDR3 spans 15 residues. The assay was immunoSEQ multiplex PCR, and TCRdb's table has in-frame clones only and misses some. The table has around 2,800 clones, 69% seen once. The sample comprised cultured CD8+ T cells derived from PBMCs. The sequence was collected from a male donor with HIV. The chain joins TRBV5-6 to TRBJ1-5, with a weak D call TRBD1 (6 bases). The CDR3 sequence is CASSLGGGSGQPQHF. CDR3 bases: TGTGCCAGCAGCTTGGGAGGGGGGAGCGGACAGCCCCAGCATTTT.